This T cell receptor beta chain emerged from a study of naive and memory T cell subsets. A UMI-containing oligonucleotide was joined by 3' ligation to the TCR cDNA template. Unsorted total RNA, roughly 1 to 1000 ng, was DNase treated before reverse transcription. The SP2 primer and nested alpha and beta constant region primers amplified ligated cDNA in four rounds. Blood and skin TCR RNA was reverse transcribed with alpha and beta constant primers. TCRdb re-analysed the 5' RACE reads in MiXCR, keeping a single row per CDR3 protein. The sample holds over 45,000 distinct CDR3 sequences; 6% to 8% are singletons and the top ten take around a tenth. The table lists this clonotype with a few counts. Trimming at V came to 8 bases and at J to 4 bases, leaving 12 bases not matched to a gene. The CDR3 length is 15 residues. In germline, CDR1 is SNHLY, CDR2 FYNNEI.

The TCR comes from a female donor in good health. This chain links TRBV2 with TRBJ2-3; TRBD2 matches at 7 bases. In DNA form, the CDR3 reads TGTGCCAGCGGAGGAGAGCGGGGAGCGGCAGATACGCAGTATTTT. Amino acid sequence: CASGGERGAADTQYF.